These 15 T cell receptor beta chains originate from one sample sequenced in a study of T cell responses to AZD1222 COVID-19 vaccine (TCRdb year 2021). Receptors were amplified or captured by the immunoSEQ multiplex PCR assay. TCRdb stores this immuneACCESS table with in-frame sequences only. Part of the clones is absent; in the studies checked, under half of the shortfall reflects unresolved V genes, and no reason is known for the rest. The sample contains 120,000 or so clones, 75% to 85% of them found a single time. Approximately 26% of the sample is in the top ten clones. The time point label here, explained by the study, means: about 28 days (+/-7) after the second vaccine dose. The sequences come from peripheral blood, collected 28 days after the second AZD1222 dose. All receptors come from an adult who received the AZD1222 COVID-19 vaccine.

The chain carries TRBV11-2 and TRBJ1-2; D gene ambiguous. Trimming cost V 1 base and J 6 bases, with 9 bases left between them. This CDR3 has 13 amino acids. CDR1 is SGHAT, CDR2 FQNNGV, per germline. In DNA, the CDR3 is TGTGCCAGCAGCTTAGGAGTGATGGATGGCTACACCTTC. It specifies CASSLGVMDGYTF.

V gene TRBV19 combines with J gene TRBJ2-7, with 7 bases aligning to TRBD1. Germline trimming cut 1 base from V and 4 bases from J; bases unmatched to any gene: 4. Looked up from germline, CDR1 is LNHDA and CDR2 is SQIVND (reference sequence). The CDR3 is 14 amino acids. CDR3 sequence reads: CASSIVGRGYEQYF. CDR3 DNA sequence: TGTGCCAGTAGTATAGTTGGCAGGGGGTACGAGCAGTACTTC. The variable domain in full, completed from reference TRBV19 and TRBJ2-7, reads DGGITQSPKYLFRKEGQNVTLSCEQNLNHDAMYWYRQDPGQGLRLIYYSQIVNDFQKGDIAEGYSVSREKKESFPLTVTSAQKNPTAFYLCASSIVGRGYEQYFGPGTRLTVT.

J is TRBJ2-1 and V is TRBV18, with 7 nucleotides matching TRBD2. The length of the CDR3 is 15 residues. V was clipped by 5 bases and J by 2 bases; unmatched bases: 6. Germline V gives CDR1 KGHSH, CDR2 LQKENI. DNA of the CDR3: TGTGCCAGCTCAACGCAGGGAGGGACCTACAATGAGCAGTTCTTC. Protein: CASSTQGGTYNEQFF.

The chain combines TRBV11-3 with TRBJ2-3; D call uncertain. Trimming pared 5 bases from V and 2 bases from J, leaving 14 bases between. CDR3 size: 15 residues. Looked up from germline, CDR1 is SGHNT and CDR2 is YENEEA. The CDR3 reads CASSPGRTDTDTQYF. DNA of the CDR3: TGTGCCAGCAGCCCCGGCCGAACTGACACAGATACGCAGTATTTT.

The rearrangement links TRBV7-9 to TRBJ1-2; no reliable D call. The CDR3 consists of 12 residues. Germline CDR1 and CDR2: SEHNR and FQNEAQ (reference sequence). Trimming pared 6 bases from V and 11 bases from J, leaving 16 bases between. DNA for the CDR3: TGTGCCAGCAGTCCCGTGGTTGCTGTTTACACCTTC. Protein sequence: CASSPVVAVYTF.

The rearrangement joins TRBV14 to TRBJ1-1; a weak D match, TRBD1 (5 bases). V shed 4 bases and J shed 6 bases, with 15 bases lying between them. This CDR3 comprises 14 residues. The germline CDR1 and CDR2 sequences are SGHDN and FVKESK. CDR3 in amino acids: CASSLAGTASEAFF. DNA for the CDR3: TGTGCCAGCAGCCTCGCCGGGACGGCGTCTGAAGCTTTCTTT.

V gene TRBV4-2 combines with J gene TRBJ1-3; TRBD1 matches 8 bases. The germline CDR1 and CDR2 sequences are LGHNA and YNFKEQ. The CDR3 contains 14 residues. V shed 3 bases, J shed 3 bases, and the junction held 1 base outside the gene matches. The CDR3 nucleotides read TGTGCCAGCAGCCAGGACAGGGATGGAAACACCATATATTTT. Protein sequence: CASSQDRDGNTIYF.

The chain has TRBV2 and TRBJ1-4, with D unclear. Germline V CDR1 and CDR2: SNHLY, FYNNEI. The CDR3 is 17 amino acids. V was cut by 2 bases and J by 5 bases, with 18 bases left in between. DNA for the CDR3: TGTGCCAGCAGTGAATTTCAGAGACTTACCTTAAATGAAAAACTGTTTTTT. Translated: CASSEFQRLTLNEKLFF.

The chain combines TRBV4-1 with TRBJ2-7; 8 bases map to TRBD2. Germline CDR1 and CDR2: MGHRA and YSYEKL. The CDR3 runs 15 residues. Trimming took 3 bases from V and 3 from J; bases not matched to a gene: 7. CDR3 protein: CASSHIGRGIYEQYF. The CDR3 DNA reads as TGCGCCAGCAGCCATATCGGGAGGGGAATCTACGAGCAGTACTTC.

The V and J genes are TRBV5-1 and TRBJ1-5; 10 bases line up with TRBD1. The ends lost 4 bases at V and 2 bases at J; junction bases unmatched: 6. Germline V gene data show CDR1 as SGHRS and CDR2 as YFSETQ. The CDR3 is made up of 16 amino acids. The CDR3 loop is CASSPGDRGGNQPQHF. DNA for the CDR3: TGCGCCAGCAGCCCAGGGGACAGGGGTGGCAATCAGCCCCAGCATTTT.

The chain has TRBV24-1 and TRBJ1-2; unclear D gene. Trimming took 2 bases from V and 8 from J, leaving 8 bases between them. CDR1 is KGHDR, CDR2 SFDVKD, per germline. The CDR3 loop spans 12 amino acids. CDR3 sequence reads: CATSDSGLGYTF. The CDR3 DNA follows: TGTGCCACCAGTGATTCAGGATTAGGCTACACCTTC.

This chain joins TRBV3-1 (or the pseudogene TRBV3-2) and TRBJ1-6; 12 nucleotides agree with TRBD1. V was pared by 3 bases and J by 4 bases, with 4 bases of the junction left unmatched. Germline CDR1 and CDR2: LGHDT and YNNKEL (reference sequence). The CDR3 runs to 17 residues. CDR3: CASSQEGQGAYNSPLHF. In nucleotides, the CDR3 is TGTGCCAGCAGCCAGGAGGGACAGGGGGCTTATAATTCACCCCTCCACTTT.

This clone appeared many times. The chain recombines TRBV7-8 with TRBJ2-7; D is unclear. This CDR3 is 14 amino acids long. Trimming took 4 bases from V and 6 from J, leaving 16 bases between them. Germline V CDR1 and CDR2: SGHVS, FQNEAQ. This CDR3 reads CASSSSGSHSEQYF. The CDR3 DNA reads TGTGCCAGCAGCTCGTCAGGTTCCCACAGCGAGCAGTACTTC.

V gene TRBV7-8 combines with J gene TRBJ2-3, with TRBD1 matching over 7 bases. Germline V gene sequence: CDR1 SGHVS, CDR2 FQNEAQ. V trimming: 4 bases; J trimming: 4 bases; junction bases outside the gene matches: 11. The CDR3 covers 16 residues. The CDR3 reads CASSSDRQGRADTQYF. The DNA of the CDR3 is TGTGCCAGCAGCTCAGATCGACAGGGTCGGGCAGATACGCAGTATTTT. Variable domain in full (rest from reference TRBV7-8 and TRBJ2-3): GAGVSQSPRYKVAKRGQDVALRCDPISGHVSLFWYQQALGQGPEFLTYFQNEAQLDKSGLPSDRFFAERPEGSVSTLKIQRTQQEDSAVYLCASSSDRQGRADTQYFGPGTRLTVL.

This clone appeared a single time. CDR3 sequence (DNA): TGCGCCAGCAGCTTCTCGAACAGTAATGAAAAACTGTTTTTT. Its translation is CASSFSNSNEKLFF. The rearrangement uses TRBV5-1 and TRBJ1-4; D gene uncertain. The CDR3 is 14 amino acids. The V gene lost 2 bases and the J gene lost 4 bases, with 9 bases spanning the gap. Per germline, CDR1 SGHRS and CDR2 YFSETQ.